One and the same sample provided the 16 T cell receptor beta chains below, sequenced in a study of blood T cell repertoires in COVID-19. Data came from immunoSEQ multiplex PCR; TCRdb stores just in-frame clones and leaves some out. The sample shows roughly 380,000 clones, around 91% of them seen only once. Sequences were obtained from peripheral blood. The receptors shown here come from a woman in her 40s with COVID-19, enrolled during active disease.

The chain uses TRBV11-3 and TRBJ2-7; TRBD1 matches 8 bases. The V and J ends lost 5 bases and 0 bases, in that order; junction bases with no gene match: 6. CDR3 length: 15 amino acids. Germline-derived CDR1 and CDR2 are SGHNT and YENEEA. CDR3 in DNA: TGTGCCAGCAGCCCGAGACAGGGGAGCTCCTACGAGCAGTACTTC. It is translated as CASSPRQGSSYEQYF.

This chain links TRBV9 with TRBJ1-2; D call uncertain. The CDR3 has 12 residues. CDR1 is SGDLS, CDR2 YYNGEE, per germline. The germline V and J ends were trimmed by 0 bases and 3 bases, with 3 bases remaining between them. For the CDR3, the DNA is TGTGCCAGCAGCGTAGGAGACTATGGCTACACCTTC. Amino acids: CASSVGDYGYTF.

About this clone: Other DNA variants within this sample encode the same CDR3. CDR3 amino acids: CSASGQYSNQPQHF. For the CDR3, the DNA is TGCAGTGCTAGTGGGCAGTATAGCAATCAGCCCCAGCATTTT. The V call is TRBV20-1, the J call TRBJ1-5, with D unclear. Deletions cut 3 bases from V and 0 bases from J, with 9 bases between. The CDR3 extends over 14 amino acids. Looked up from germline, CDR1 is DFQATT and CDR2 is SNEGSKA (reference sequence).

This sequence joins TRBV18 and TRBJ1-4, with 11 bases fitting TRBD1. The CDR3 consists of 15 residues. Trimming took 3 bases from V and 6 from J; bases not matched to a gene: 3. Germline loops: CDR1 KGHSH, CDR2 LQKENI. CDR3: CASSPRTGGDEKLFF. As DNA, the CDR3 is TGTGCCAGCTCACCCCGGACAGGGGGCGATGAAAAACTGTTTTTT.

V usage is TRBV5-6 and J usage is TRBJ2-1; 12 bases are shared with TRBD2. V lost 0 bases and J lost 5; bases outside the gene matches: 3. Germline CDR1 SGHDT, CDR2 YYEEEE. This CDR3 is built from 16 residues. CDR3 amino acids: CASSLVGLAGNNEQFF. The DNA of the CDR3 is TGTGCCAGCAGCTTGGTGGGACTAGCGGGTAACAATGAGCAGTTCTTC.

The sample holds a few counts of this clone. The gene calls are TRBV7-2 and TRBJ1-1, with D uncertain. From germline, CDR1 is SGHTA and CDR2 FQGNSA. V dropped 2 bases and J dropped 6 bases, with 13 bases sitting between them. The CDR3 sequence is 14 residues long. CDR3 coding DNA: TGTGCCAGCAGCTTAATCTCTTCCCCCCCTGAAGCTTTCTTT. This codes for CASSLISSPPEAFF.

The V call is TRBV4-2, the J call TRBJ2-6, with 9 bases that match TRBD1. CDR3 length: 17 amino acids. Looked up from germline, CDR1 is LGHNA and CDR2 is YNFKEQ. The V segment lost 4 bases and the J segment 2 bases; nucleotides outside the gene matches: 6. The CDR3 DNA reads as TGTGCCAGCAGCCGACAGGGGGTGAAACCTGGGGCCAACGTCCTGACTTTC. Residues: CASSRQGVKPGANVLTF.

The J gene is TRBJ1-2, the V gene TRBV15; 7 bases fit TRBD1. The V gene's germline CDR1 is LNHNV and CDR2 YYDKDF (reference sequence). With 1 base clipped from V and 3 bases from J, the junction kept 5 bases outside the gene matches. The CDR3 consists of 15 residues. CDR3 coding DNA: TGTGCCACCAGCAGAGTGGCAGGGGGGTACTATGGCTACACCTTC. Translating gives CATSRVAGGYYGYTF.

This clone has just one count. The chain recombines TRBV6-4 with TRBJ2-2; TRBD2 matches 13 bases. CDR1 is MRHNA, CDR2 SNTAGT, per germline. Losses at the gene ends were 10 bases for V and 7 bases for J; bases not matched to a gene: 3. This CDR3 comprises 13 residues. In DNA form, the CDR3 reads TGTGCCAAAGGACTAGCGGGAGTCGGGGAGCTGTTTTTT. As protein: CAKGLAGVGELFF.

This clone has just one count. The V gene is TRBV27, the J gene TRBJ2-1; no clear D. The V and J ends lost 6 bases and 6 bases respectively, with 12 bases between them. The germline V gene has CDR1 MNHEY and CDR2 SMNVEV (reference sequence). CDR3 length equals 13 residues. CDR3 bases: TGTGCCAGCAGCTCCCCCACTACCAATGAGCAGTTCTTC. Residues: CASSSPTTNEQFF.

This clone was detected a few times. The rearrangement uses TRBV3-1 (or the pseudogene TRBV3-2) and TRBJ2-5; TRBD2 agrees at 11 bases. The germline CDR1 and CDR2 sequences are LGHDT and YNNKEL (reference sequence). This CDR3 comprises 15 residues. V lost 0 bases and J lost 4; bases outside the gene matches: 1. The CDR3: CASSQDGLAGETQYF. The CDR3 DNA sequence: TGTGCCAGCAGCCAAGATGGACTAGCGGGAGAGACCCAGTACTTC.

V is TRBV3-1 (or the pseudogene TRBV3-2) and J is TRBJ1-2, with 8 bases that match TRBD1. V shed 2 bases and J 8 bases; nucleotides not matched to a gene: 7. Germline V lookup: CDR1 LGHDT, CDR2 YNNKEL (reference sequence). The CDR3 runs 14 residues. CDR3 DNA sequence: TGTGCCAGCAGCCAATCGGGACAGGCCGGGGGCTACACCTTC. Protein sequence: CASSQSGQAGGYTF.

This chain connects TRBV19 to TRBJ1-6; D call uncertain. Germline loops: CDR1 LNHDA, CDR2 SQIVND (reference sequence). The CDR3 extends over 14 amino acids. The V and J ends lost 0 bases and 8 bases respectively, with 8 bases between them. The CDR3 here is CASSIDTADSPLHF. The CDR3 DNA sequence: TGTGCCAGTAGTATAGATACAGCGGATTCACCCCTCCACTTT.

As to this clone: The junction shows a germline mismatch at one end, possibly a read error. J is TRBJ2-3 and V is TRBV7-9, with a tentative D call TRBD2 (5 bases). The CDR3 length is 12 residues. Germline V CDR1 and CDR2: SEHNR, FQNEAQ (reference sequence). The CDR3 spells CASSLLTNIGDF. CDR3 DNA sequence: TGTGCCAGCAGCTTACTGACTAACATCGGGGATTTT.

V and J are TRBV29-1 and TRBJ2-7, with a tentative D call TRBD1 (6 bases). This CDR3 region has 13 residues. The germline V gene encodes CDR1 SQVTM and CDR2 ANQGSEA. Trimming shortened V by 6 bases and J by 6 bases, and 18 bases separated the two germline ends. CDR3 coding DNA: TGCAGCGTAGATACAGGGAAGGGCTTCGAGCAGTACTTC. The encoded protein is CSVDTGKGFEQYF.

This sequence joins TRBV9 and TRBJ2-7, with 8 bases identical to TRBD2. The CDR3 extends over 13 amino acids. J gave up 6 bases and V 0 bases, and 2 bases lay outside the gene matches. The V gene's germline CDR1 is SGDLS and CDR2 YYNGEE. CDR3 in DNA: TGTGCCAGCAGCGTAGGGGCGGGGGGCGAGCAGTACTTC. This translates into CASSVGAGGEQYF.